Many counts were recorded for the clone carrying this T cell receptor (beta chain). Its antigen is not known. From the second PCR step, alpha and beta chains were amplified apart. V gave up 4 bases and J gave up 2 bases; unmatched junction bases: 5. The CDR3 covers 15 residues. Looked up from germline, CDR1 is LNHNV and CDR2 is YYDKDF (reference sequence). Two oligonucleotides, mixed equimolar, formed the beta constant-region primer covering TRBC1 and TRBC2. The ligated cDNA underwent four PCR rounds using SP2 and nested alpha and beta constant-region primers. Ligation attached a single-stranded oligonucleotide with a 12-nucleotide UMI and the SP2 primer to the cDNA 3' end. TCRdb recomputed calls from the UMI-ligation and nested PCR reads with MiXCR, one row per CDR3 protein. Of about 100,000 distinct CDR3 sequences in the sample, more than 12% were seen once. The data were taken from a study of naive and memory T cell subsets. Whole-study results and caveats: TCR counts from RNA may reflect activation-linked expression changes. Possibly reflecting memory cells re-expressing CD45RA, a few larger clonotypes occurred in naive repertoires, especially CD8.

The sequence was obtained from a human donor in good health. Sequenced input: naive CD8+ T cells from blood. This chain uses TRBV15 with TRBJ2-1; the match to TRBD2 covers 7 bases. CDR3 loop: CATSTSGTAYNEQFF. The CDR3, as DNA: TGTGCCACCAGCACTAGCGGAACGGCCTACAATGAGCAGTTCTTC.